The clone carrying this T cell receptor beta chain was seen ten or more times. Its target is not known. The data were obtained in a study of early T cells in non-severe SARS-CoV-2 infection. Study context: Chains were not paired, and sequencing was done on bulk RNA from unsorted whole blood.

Individual cDNA molecules received unique molecular identifiers. In TCRdb, the 5' RACE reads were re-called with MiXCR into one record per CDR3 protein. The data show tens of thousands of distinct CDR3 sequences, around an eighth seen once. Study-level points and caveats: Anti-spike CD8 specificities were favored by VDJdb matching, whose results missed private and CD4 specificities.

Per germline, CDR1 KGHSH and CDR2 LQKENI. V dropped 3 bases and J dropped 3; count of bases not matched to a gene: 8. This CDR3 is 16 amino acids long. Sequenced sample: whole blood. The TCR originated in an adult who was a healthcare worker with PCR-confirmed SARS-CoV-2 infection or an uninfected control (not recorded which). The rearrangement joins TRBV18 to TRBJ2-4; 7 nucleotides align to TRBD1. The CDR3 reads CASSPLNRDSKNIQYF. CDR3 in DNA: TGTGCCAGCTCACCCCTTAACCGGGACAGCAAAAACATTCAGTACTTC.